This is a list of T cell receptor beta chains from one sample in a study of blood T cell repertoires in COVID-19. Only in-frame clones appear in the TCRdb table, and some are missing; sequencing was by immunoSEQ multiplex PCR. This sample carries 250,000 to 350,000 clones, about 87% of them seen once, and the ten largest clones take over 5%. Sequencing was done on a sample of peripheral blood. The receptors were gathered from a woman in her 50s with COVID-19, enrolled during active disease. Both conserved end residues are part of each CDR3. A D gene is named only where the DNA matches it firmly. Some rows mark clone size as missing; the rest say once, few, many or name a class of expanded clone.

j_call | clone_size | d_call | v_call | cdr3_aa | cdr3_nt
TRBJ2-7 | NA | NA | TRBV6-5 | CASTDEMGGRYEQYF | TGTGCCAGCACCGACGAAATGGGGGGACGGTACGAGCAGTACTTC
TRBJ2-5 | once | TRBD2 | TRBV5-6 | CASSHPQGGKTQYF | TGTGCCAGCAGCCATCCCCAGGGAGGGAAGACCCAGTACTTC
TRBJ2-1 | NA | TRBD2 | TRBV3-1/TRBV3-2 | CASSQPGTSGYNEQFF | TGTGCCAGCAGCCAACCAGGGACTAGCGGTTACAATGAGCAGTTCTTC
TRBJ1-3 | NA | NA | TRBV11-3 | CASSLGASGNTIYF | TGTGCCAGCAGCTTAGGAGCCTCTGGAAACACCATATATTTT
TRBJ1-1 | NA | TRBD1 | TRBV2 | CASTQQGQFTEAFF | TGTGCCAGCACCCAACAGGGACAGTTCACTGAAGCTTTCTTT
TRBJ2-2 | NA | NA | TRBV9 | CASSVAPGSGGRGVLFF | TGTGCCAGCAGCGTAGCCCCAGGAAGCGGAGGGCGGGGAGTTCTGTTTTTT
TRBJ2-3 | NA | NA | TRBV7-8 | CASSLEVQAADTQYF | TGTGCCAGCAGCTTAGAAGTTCAAGCCGCAGATACGCAGTATTTT
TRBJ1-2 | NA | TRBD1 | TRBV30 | CAWSAGGTGDGYTF | TGTGCCTGGAGTGCCGGAGGGACAGGAGATGGCTACACCTTC
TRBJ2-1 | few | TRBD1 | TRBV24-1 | CATAGTGGNNEQFF | TGTGCCACCGCGGGGACAGGGGGAAACAATGAGCAGTTCTTC
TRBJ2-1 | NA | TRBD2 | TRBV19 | CASGTLAGGFNEQFF | TGTGCCAGCGGTACTCTAGCGGGAGGATTTAATGAGCAGTTCTTC
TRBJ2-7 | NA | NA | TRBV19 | CASSYSDSSEEQYF | TGTGCCAGTAGTTATTCGGACTCCTCCGAGGAGCAGTACTTC
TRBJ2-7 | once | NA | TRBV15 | CATSRDFPAVSYEQYF | TGTGCCACCAGCAGAGATTTTCCAGCGGTGTCCTACGAGCAGTACTTC
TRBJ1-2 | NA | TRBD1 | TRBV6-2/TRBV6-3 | CASSDPGQLGGYTF | TGTGCCAGCAGTGACCCGGGACAGCTTGGAGGCTACACCTTC
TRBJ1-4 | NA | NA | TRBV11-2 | CASSLVGTPNEKLFF | TGTGCCAGCAGCTTAGTGGGGACACCTAATGAAAAACTGTTTTTT
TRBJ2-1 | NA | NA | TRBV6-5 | CASRQGSNEQFF | TGTGCCAGCAGACAGGGCAGCAATGAGCAGTTCTTC
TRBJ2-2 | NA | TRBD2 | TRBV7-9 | CASSRGQGLVTGELFF | TGTGCCAGCAGCCGAGGCCAGGGACTAGTTACCGGGGAGCTGTTTTTT
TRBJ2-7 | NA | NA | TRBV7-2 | CASSFKTGVSYEQYF | TGTGCCAGCAGCTTTAAGACGGGGGTCTCCTACGAGCAGTACTTC
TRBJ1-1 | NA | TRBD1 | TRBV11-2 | CASSKASPMDRGRTEAFF | TGTGCCAGCAGTAAGGCCTCACCAATGGACAGGGGGCGCACTGAAGCTTTCTTT
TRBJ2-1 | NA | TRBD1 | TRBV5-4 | CASSLGGQGYNEQFF | TGTGCCAGCAGCTTGGGGGGACAGGGGTACAATGAGCAGTTCTTC
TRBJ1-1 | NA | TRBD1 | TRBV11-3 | CASSLGAGGNTEAFF | TGTGCCAGCAGCTTAGGGGCAGGGGGGAACACTGAAGCTTTCTTT
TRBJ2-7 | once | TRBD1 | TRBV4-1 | CASSERQGAVVYEQYF | TGCGCCAGCAGCGAAAGACAGGGGGCCGTAGTATACGAGCAGTACTTC
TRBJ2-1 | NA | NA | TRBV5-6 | CASSLAGLTFF | TGTGCCAGCAGCTTGGCCGGACTAACGTTCTTC
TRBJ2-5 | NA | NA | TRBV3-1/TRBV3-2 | CASSQLSGRETQYF | TGTGCCAGCAGCCAACTAAGCGGCAGAGAGACCCAGTACTTC
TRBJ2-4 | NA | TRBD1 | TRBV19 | CASSPGQELAKNIQYF | TGTGCCAGTAGTCCGGGACAGGAGCTAGCCAAAAACATTCAGTACTTC
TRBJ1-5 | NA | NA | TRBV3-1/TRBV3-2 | CASSQDPPHNQPQHF | TGTGCCAGCAGCCAAGACCCCCCCCACAATCAGCCCCAGCATTTT
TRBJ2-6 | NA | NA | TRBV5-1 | CASSLSEAGANVLTF | TGCGCCAGCAGCTTGTCAGAAGCTGGGGCCAACGTCCTGACTTTC
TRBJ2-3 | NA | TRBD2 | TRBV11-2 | CASSSTLAVGPDTQYF | TGTGCCAGCAGCTCGACCCTAGCGGTAGGACCAGATACGCAGTATTTT
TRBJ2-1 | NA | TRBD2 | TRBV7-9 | CASSLQWEGRGNEQFF | TGTGCCAGCAGCTTACAATGGGAGGGCCGGGGCAATGAGCAGTTCTTC
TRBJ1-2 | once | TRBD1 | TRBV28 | CASSLSQGAGGYTF | TGTGCCAGCAGCCTCTCACAGGGGGCCGGTGGCTACACCTTC
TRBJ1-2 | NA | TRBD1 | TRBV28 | CASTTAVGGTGSYGYTF | TGTGCCAGCACCACGGCCGTGGGGGGGACAGGGTCTTATGGCTACACCTTC
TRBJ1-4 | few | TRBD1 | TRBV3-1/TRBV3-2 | CASSPQGAVYEKLFF | TGTGCCAGCAGCCCACAGGGGGCTGTGTATGAAAAACTGTTTTTT
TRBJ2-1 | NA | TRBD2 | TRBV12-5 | CASGPYRRSGSPEFF | TGTGCTAGTGGTCCCTACCGACGTAGCGGGAGTCCGGAGTTCTTC
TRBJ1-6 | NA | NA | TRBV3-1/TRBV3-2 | CASSQGPFGDSTLGSYNSPLHF | TGTGCCAGCAGCCAAGGGCCGTTCGGAGACAGTACCCTTGGGTCCTATAATTCACCCCTCCACTTT
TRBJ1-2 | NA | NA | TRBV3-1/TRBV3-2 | CASSRSETKGYTF | TGTGCCAGCAGCCGAAGCGAGACTAAGGGCTACACCTTC
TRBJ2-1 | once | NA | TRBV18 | CASSPLFGGSSYNEQFF | TGTGCCAGCTCACCATTGTTCGGGGGAAGCTCCTACAATGAGCAGTTCTTC
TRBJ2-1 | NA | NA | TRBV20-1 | CSASTAGERASSYNEQFF | TGCAGTGCTAGTACCGCGGGCGAGCGGGCAAGCTCCTACAATGAGCAGTTCTTC
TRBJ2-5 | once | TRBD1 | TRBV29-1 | CSAGTGGRAGSGTQYF | TGCAGCGCCGGGACAGGGGGCCGGGCAGGGTCGGGGACCCAGTACTTC